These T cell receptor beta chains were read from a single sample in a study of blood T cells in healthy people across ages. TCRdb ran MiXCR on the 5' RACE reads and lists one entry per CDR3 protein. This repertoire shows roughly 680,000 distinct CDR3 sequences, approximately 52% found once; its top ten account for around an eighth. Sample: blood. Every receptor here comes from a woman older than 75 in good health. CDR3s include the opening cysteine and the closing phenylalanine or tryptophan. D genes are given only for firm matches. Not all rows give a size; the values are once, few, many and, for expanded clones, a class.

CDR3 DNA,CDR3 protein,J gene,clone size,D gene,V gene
TGTGCCAGCAAAGGGGGGGTTAGCACAGATACGCAGTATTTT,CASKGGVSTDTQYF,TRBJ2-3,-,-,TRBV12-3/TRBV12-4
TGTGCCAGCAGTACCGGACAGGGTCATTCATGGGAGCAGTACTTC,CASSTGQGHSWEQYF,TRBJ2-7,-,TRBD1,TRBV6-2/TRBV6-3
TGTGCCAGCAGCTTATCAGGGTACTACGAGCAGTACTTC,CASSLSGYYEQYF,TRBJ2-7,-,-,TRBV7-2
TGCAGTGCCGATGGTACCCAATGGAACACTGAAGCTTTCTTT,CSADGTQWNTEAFF,TRBJ1-1,few,-,TRBV20-1
TGTGCCAGCAGCAAAAGCTTCAGGGGGCGAGAGACTGAAGCTTTCTTT,CASSKSFRGRETEAFF,TRBJ1-1,-,TRBD1,TRBV9
TGTGCCAGCAGCTTAAAGTACAGAAGATGGAACGAGCAGTACTTC,CASSLKYRRWNEQYF,TRBJ2-7,many,-,TRBV7-9
TGTGCCAGCAGTTTATCAGGGGCCAACTATGGCTACACCTTC,CASSLSGANYGYTF,TRBJ1-2,once,-,TRBV12-3/TRBV12-4
TGTGCCAGCAGTCAAAGGGGGGGCCGCACAGATACGCAGTATTTT,CASSQRGGRTDTQYF,TRBJ2-3,many,-,TRBV7-6
TGCAGCGTTGAAGACAGGTGGGGGGCGAACACTGAAGCTTTCTTT,CSVEDRWGANTEAFF,TRBJ1-1,-,-,TRBV29-1
TGTGCCAGCAGCACCCGACTAGCGGGAGGGGATGAGCAGTTCTTC,CASSTRLAGGDEQFF,TRBJ2-1,few,TRBD2,TRBV11-2
TGCGCCAGCAGCCATGGGGGTCAAGAGCAGTACTTC,CASSHGGQEQYF,TRBJ2-7,few,-,TRBV4-1
TGTGCCAGCAGCCTATTCTTGGGAGGGAACTATGGCTACACCTTC,CASSLFLGGNYGYTF,TRBJ1-2,many,-,TRBV4-2
TGTGCCACCAGTGATGAGAACTTTAAGATGGATACGCAGTATTTT,CATSDENFKMDTQYF,TRBJ2-3,many,-,TRBV24-1
-,CASSPFGRGTDTRYF,TRBJ2-3,-,-,TRBV6-6
TGTGCCAGCAGTGTCGACAGAGTAGGACCAACCCCCCCCCTCCACTTT,CASSVDRVGPTPPLHF,TRBJ1-6,few,-,TRBV2
TGTGCCGTCGCGGCAGGGCCCTATGGCTACACCTTC,CAVAAGPYGYTF,TRBJ1-2,-,-,TRBV7-2
TGTGCCAGCAGCAGGACCCTCCCCCCCTACGAGCAGTACTTC,CASSRTLPPYEQYF,TRBJ2-7,-,-,TRBV12-3/TRBV12-4
TGTGCCAGCAGCCCCACTTCAGGACAGCAGTTCTTC,CASSPTSGQQFF,TRBJ2-1,-,-,TRBV7-9
TGTGCCAGCAGCTCCAGGAAGAACTATGGCTACACCTTC,CASSSRKNYGYTF,TRBJ1-2,few,-,TRBV7-2
TGCAGCGTTGAGAAGGACAGGTCCCCGTCTAGTGAGCAGTACTTC,CSVEKDRSPSSEQYF,TRBJ2-7,-,TRBD1,TRBV29-1
TGCGCCAGCAGCTTGAGCGGGACTAGCGGTAGTGAGCAGTTCTTC,CASSLSGTSGSEQFF,TRBJ2-1,-,TRBD2,TRBV5-1
TGTGCCAGCAGTAAGGAGTTGTCCACCGGGGAGCTGTTTTTT,CASSKELSTGELFF,TRBJ2-2,few,-,TRBV12-3/TRBV12-4
TGCGCCAGCAGCTTGTTGACAGGGTTAGAGAATGAGCAGTTCTTC,CASSLLTGLENEQFF,TRBJ2-1,many,TRBD1,TRBV5-1
TGCAGCGTTAAGACAGAGAATGAAAAACTGTTTTTT,CSVKTENEKLFF,TRBJ1-4,-,-,TRBV29-1
TGTGCCAGCAGCTCTCCGGCAGGGGGGTTTGCTGAAGCTTTCTTT,CASSSPAGGFAEAFF,TRBJ1-1,-,TRBD1,TRBV11-1
TGCGCCAGCAGCGCGAGTCGAGAGACCCAGTACTTC,CASSASRETQYF,TRBJ2-5,-,-,TRBV5-1
TGTGCCATCAGTGAAAGGGAAATTGGCTCACCCCTCCACTTT,CAISEREIGSPLHF,TRBJ1-6,-,-,TRBV10-3
TGTGCCAGCACCTCGATGGGTAAAGGGAACGCTGAAGCTTTCTTT,CASTSMGKGNAEAFF,TRBJ1-1,-,-,TRBV27
TGTCCCGGCAGTTACTCGTGGGTAGCGGGAGCGCGAATCACCGGGGAGCTGTTTTTT,CPGSYSWVAGARITGELFF,TRBJ2-2,once,TRBD2,TRBV6-5
TGTGCCAGCAGTTACCGAGTGAGCACAGATACGCAGTATTTT,CASSYRVSTDTQYF,TRBJ2-3,-,-,TRBV12-3/TRBV12-4
TGTGCCAGCAGCCCGGGACGGGAAAGGGGCAATGAGCAGTTCTTC,CASSPGRERGNEQFF,TRBJ2-1,-,-,TRBV7-2
TGTGCCAGCAGACCCCCCCCGCCTCTGATCACTGAAGCTTTCTTT,CASRPPPPLITEAFF,TRBJ1-1,many,-,TRBV6-5
TGTGCCAGCACCCTCCTGGGACTCCCCTACAATGAGCAGTACTTC,CASTLLGLPYNEQYF,TRBJ2-7,once,-,TRBV11-2
TGCGCCAGCAGCCAAGATCCCACTAGCGGGGGACGAAACTACGAGCAGTACTTC,CASSQDPTSGGRNYEQYF,TRBJ2-7,-,TRBD2,TRBV4-3
TGTGCCAGCAGCTTAGGTCTACCTAATGAGCAGTTCTTC,CASSLGLPNEQFF,TRBJ2-1,-,-,TRBV7-2
TGTGCCAGCGCAGTAGCGGGTTTTTCGGAGACCCAGTACTTC,CASAVAGFSETQYF,TRBJ2-5,once,TRBD2,TRBV11-2
TGTGCCAGCAGTGTTACCCTCTACGAGCAGTACTTC,CASSVTLYEQYF,TRBJ2-7,-,-,TRBV2
TGCAGCGCCATCAGGGCAGGGAGAGAGACCCAGTACTTC,CSAIRAGRETQYF,TRBJ2-5,many,-,TRBV29-1
TGTGCCAGCAGCCACAAGGACAATGAGCAGTTCTTC,CASSHKDNEQFF,TRBJ2-1,-,-,TRBV4-2
TGTGCCAGCAGCTCAAAGACAGGGGTTAATGAGCAGTTCTTC,CASSSKTGVNEQFF,TRBJ2-1,-,TRBD1,TRBV7-9
TGTGCCAGCAGCCAAACCGAGACAGCCCTTTACGAGCAGTACTTC,CASSQTETALYEQYF,TRBJ2-7,-,-,TRBV4-2
TGTGCCAGCAGTGCAGGTGAAAAACTGTTTTTT,CASSAGEKLFF,TRBJ1-4,-,-,TRBV9
TGTGCCAGCAAATTCGGCGGGGCCAAAAACATTCAGTACTTC,CASKFGGAKNIQYF,TRBJ2-4,-,-,TRBV28
TGTGCCAGCAAGAAGACCGGGACTAGCCCAGAGACCCAGTACTTC,CASKKTGTSPETQYF,TRBJ2-5,many,TRBD2,TRBV7-2
TGCGCCAGCAGCCGAACTAGCGGGGGGACCTACAATGAGCAGTTCTTC,CASSRTSGGTYNEQFF,TRBJ2-1,few,TRBD2,TRBV5-1
TGTGCCAGCATCGGCGGCAGGGATAATGAGCAGTACTTC,CASIGGRDNEQYF,TRBJ2-7,-,-,TRBV12-3/TRBV12-4
TGTGCCAGCAGTTACTACTTGAACACCGGGGAGCTGTTTTTT,CASSYYLNTGELFF,TRBJ2-2,few,-,TRBV6-2/TRBV6-3
TGTGCCAGCTACGACAGGGCTCAAGGGACCCAGTACTTC,CASYDRAQGTQYF,TRBJ2-5,-,TRBD1,TRBV6-1
TGCAGTGCTAGGGGCCTCGGGAGGTATCAAGAGACCCAGTACTTC,CSARGLGRYQETQYF,TRBJ2-5,-,TRBD2,TRBV20-1
TGCAGCGTTACCTTGACAGGACGTGAAGCTTTCTTT,CSVTLTGREAFF,TRBJ1-1,-,-,TRBV29-1
TGTGCCAGCAGCTTGGGTCAGGGAGGCGGCAGACGGTACTTC,CASSLGQGGGRRYF,TRBJ2-7,many,-,TRBV5-8
TGCAGTGCTACCCGGACTAGCGGGAACACAGATACGCAGTATTTT,CSATRTSGNTDTQYF,TRBJ2-3,-,TRBD2,TRBV20-1
TGTGCCAGCAGCCAGGTACCCGGGACTTCCTCCTACGAGCAGTACTTC,CASSQVPGTSSYEQYF,TRBJ2-7,few,-,TRBV3-1